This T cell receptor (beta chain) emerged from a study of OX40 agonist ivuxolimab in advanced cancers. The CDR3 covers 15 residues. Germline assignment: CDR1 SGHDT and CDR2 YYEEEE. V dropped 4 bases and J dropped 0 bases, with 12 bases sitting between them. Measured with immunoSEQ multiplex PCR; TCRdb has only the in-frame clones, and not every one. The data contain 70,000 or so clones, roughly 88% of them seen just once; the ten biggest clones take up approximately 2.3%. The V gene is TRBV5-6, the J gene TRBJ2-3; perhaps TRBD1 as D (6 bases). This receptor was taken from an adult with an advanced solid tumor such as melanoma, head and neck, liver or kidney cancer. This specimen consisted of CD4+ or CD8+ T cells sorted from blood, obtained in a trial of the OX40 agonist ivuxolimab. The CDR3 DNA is TGTGCCAGCAGCCCGGGACAACATAGCACAGATACGCAGTATTTT. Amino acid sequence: CASSPGQHSTDTQYF.